These 30 T cell receptor beta chains were sequenced from one sample in a study of shared clonotypes between healthy human individuals. TCRdb's copy holds only in-frame clones and misses some; the assay was immunoSEQ multiplex PCR. The sample contains about 1 million clones, around 75% of which appear only once. The sequencing input was memory CD4+ T cells sorted from blood. Noted subset: CD45RA-negative fraction. The source is a man between 18 and 35 years old in good health.

This chain joins TRBV7-2 and TRBJ2-1; 9 bases fit TRBD2. Trimming removed 5 bases from V and 6 bases from J; junction bases left unmatched: 11. CDR1 and CDR2 from the germline V gene are SGHTA and FQGNSA. CDR3 size: 16 residues. This CDR3 is CASSPPGTSIFNEQFF. The CDR3 DNA is TGTGCCAGCAGCCCACCCGGGACTAGCATCTTCAATGAGCAGTTCTTC.

The DNA of the CDR3 is TGTGCCATTAAACCGGGAAAGGGCTCTACAGATACGCAGTATTTT. Translating it yields CAIKPGKGSTDTQYF. This chain uses TRBV10-3 with TRBJ2-3; the D gene is possibly TRBD2 (5 bases). The V gene's germline CDR1 is ENHRY and CDR2 SYGVKD. Deletions cut 9 bases from V and 3 bases from J, with 19 bases between. The CDR3 runs 15 residues.

The chain has TRBV18 and TRBJ2-6; a weak D match, TRBD1 (5 bases). Trimming stripped 4 bases from V and 4 bases from J, with 11 bases between. Germline V gives CDR1 KGHSH, CDR2 LQKENI. This CDR3 is built from 15 residues. CDR3 amino acids: CASSQGFSGANVLTF. The CDR3 DNA is TGTGCCAGCTCACAGGGGTTCTCCGGGGCCAACGTCCTGACTTTC.

The chain recombines TRBV19 with TRBJ2-7; 7 nucleotides agree with TRBD1. This CDR3 contains 13 residues. The germline V gene encodes CDR1 LNHDA and CDR2 SQIVND (reference sequence). The V gene end was trimmed by 8 bases and the J gene end by 4 bases; junction bases not matched to a gene: 8. The CDR3 coding sequence is TGTGCCAGTCAACAGGGGAGAGGTTACGAGCAGTACTTC. It yields the protein CASQQGRGYEQYF.

V is TRBV7-2 and J is TRBJ2-2; 8 bases align to TRBD2. CDR1 SGHTA and CDR2 FQGNSA come from the germline V gene. Trimming took 6 bases from V and 6 from J; bases not matched to a gene: 15. This CDR3 contains 17 residues. The CDR3 loop reads CASRDHRSGSIAGELFF. The DNA of the CDR3 is TGTGCCAGCAGGGACCACCGGAGCGGGAGCATCGCCGGGGAGCTGTTTTTT.

The chain uses TRBV5-6 and TRBJ1-2; 8 nucleotides align to TRBD1. Germline V gene data show CDR1 as SGHDT and CDR2 as YYEEEE. With 5 bases clipped from V and 4 bases from J, the junction kept 4 bases outside the gene matches. The length of the CDR3 is 13 residues. CDR3: CASRTDRGYGYTF. Here the CDR3 DNA reads TGTGCCAGCAGAACTGACAGGGGCTATGGCTACACCTTC. Drawing the rest from reference TRBV5-6 and TRBJ1-2, the complete variable domain is DAGVTQSPTHLIKTRGQQVTLRCSPKSGHDTVSWYQQALGQGPQFIFQYYEEEERQRGNFPDRFSGHQFPNYSSELNVNALLLGDSALYLCASRTDRGYGYTFGSGTRLTVV.

This clone was observed a few times. This chain links TRBV9 with TRBJ2-7, with TRBD2 as a possible D gene (5 bases). The germline V and J ends were trimmed by 6 bases and 4 bases, with 17 bases remaining between them. CDR1 is SGDLS and CDR2 is YYNGEE in the germline V gene. This CDR3 has 14 residues. The DNA for the CDR3 is TGTGCCAGCACCCCCGCCGACTACCCGTACGAGCAGTACTTC. Its translation is CASTPADYPYEQYF.

About this clone itself: Other DNA sequences in this specimen translate into the identical CDR3. The genes are TRBV5-4 and TRBJ2-3; the D call may be TRBD1 or TRBD2 (6 bases each). CDR3 size: 15 residues. Germline-derived CDR1 and CDR2 are SGHNT and YYREEE (reference sequence). The V and J ends lost 4 bases and 1 base respectively, with 13 bases between them. The DNA for the CDR3 is TGTGCCAGCAGCCCCGCCGGGGGCCGCACAGATACGCAGTATTTT. Translation gives CASSPAGGRTDTQYF.

This chain joins TRBV7-9 and TRBJ2-1, with 10 bases that match TRBD2. The CDR3 extends over 15 amino acids. Germline CDR1 reads SEHNR; CDR2 reads FQNEAQ (reference sequence). The V gene end was trimmed by 4 bases and the J gene end by 8 bases; junction bases not matched to a gene: 8. As DNA, the CDR3 is TGTGCCAGCAGCTCCAGCGGGGGGGTACTGTATGAGCAGTTCTTC. Its translation is CASSSSGGVLYEQFF.

The chain is built from TRBV7-2 and TRBJ2-7; 9 nucleotides agree with TRBD1. The CDR3 is made up of 14 amino acids. The germline gives CDR1 SGHTA, CDR2 FQGNSA. Trimming took 7 bases from V and 4 from J; bases not matched to a gene: 8. In DNA, the CDR3 is TGTGCCAGCATTGCCGGGACAGGGCCTTACGAGCAGTACTTC. Its translation: CASIAGTGPYEQYF. Full variable domain (outside the CDR3, taken from reference TRBV7-2 and TRBJ2-7): GAGVSQSPSNKVTEKGKDVELRCDPISGHTALYWYRQSLGQGLEFLIYFQGNSAPDKSGLPSDRFSAERTGGSVSTLTIQRTQQEDSAVYLCASIAGTGPYEQYFGPGTRLTVT.

This clone occurred a few times. The chain combines TRBV7-2 with TRBJ1-3; the match to TRBD1 covers 7 bases. Germline loops: CDR1 SGHTA, CDR2 FQGNSA. The CDR3 is 17 amino acids. Unmatched junction bases numbered 9, after V lost 4 bases and J lost 0 bases. The CDR3 DNA is TGTGCCAGCAGCTCATTACAGGGGCCCCGCTCTGGAAACACCATATATTTT. This encodes CASSSLQGPRSGNTIYF.

V usage is TRBV28 and J usage is TRBJ1-5; D is unresolved. CDR1 and CDR2 (germline): MDHEN, SYDVKM. Trimming stripped 3 bases from V and 7 bases from J, with 10 bases between. The CDR3 spans 13 residues. CDR3 sequence reads: CASSFSANQPQHF. Here the CDR3 DNA reads TGTGCCAGCAGTTTCTCGGCGAACCAGCCCCAGCATTTT. Drawing the rest from reference TRBV28 and TRBJ1-5, the complete variable domain is DVKVTQSSRYLVKRTGEKVFLECVQDMDHENMFWYRQDPGLGLRLIYFSYDVKMKEKGDIPEGYSVSREKKERFSLILESASTNQTSMYLCASSFSANQPQHFGDGTRLSIL.

The chain uses TRBV28 and TRBJ2-7; D is perhaps TRBD1 or TRBD2 (5 bases each). This CDR3 has 15 residues. The V and J ends lost 5 bases and 3 bases respectively, with 17 bases between them. CDR1 is MDHEN and CDR2 is SYDVKM in the germline V gene. The CDR3 spells CASSPPTGTDYEQYF. CDR3 DNA sequence: TGTGCCAGCAGTCCTCCGACGGGGACGGACTACGAGCAGTACTTC.

The chain has TRBV28 and TRBJ1-1; 9 bases map to TRBD1. The CDR3 sequence is 16 residues long. Trimming at V came to 8 bases and at J to 4 bases, leaving 14 bases not matched to a gene. The germline gives CDR1 MDHEN, CDR2 SYDVKM. The CDR3 bases are TGTGCCAGCCGGACCTCGCCGGGACAGGGTCTCACTGAAGCTTTCTTT. It codes for CASRTSPGQGLTEAFF.

The chain links TRBV30 to TRBJ1-5; maybe TRBD1 (5 bases). This CDR3 contains 14 residues. Germline V gene sequence: CDR1 GTSNPN, CDR2 SVGIG (reference sequence). V lost 2 bases to trimming and J lost 0 bases, with 8 bases between them. CDR3 residues: CAWSTGGSNQPQHF. CDR3 in DNA: TGTGCCTGGAGTACGGGGGGTAGCAATCAGCCCCAGCATTTT.

The chain joins TRBV30 to TRBJ2-7; 8 nucleotides align to TRBD1. CDR1 and CDR2 (germline): GTSNPN, SVGIG (reference sequence). The CDR3 has 16 amino acids. V dropped 3 bases and J dropped 2; count of bases not matched to a gene: 12. The DNA for the CDR3 is TGTGCCTGGAGGGGTGCCCTTGGACAGGGCGCCTACGAGCAGTACTTC. This gives the protein CAWRGALGQGAYEQYF.

The chain employs TRBV6-1 and TRBJ2-6, with no clear D. The V gene's germline CDR1 is MNHNS and CDR2 SASEGT. The CDR3 loop spans 16 amino acids. The germline V and J ends were trimmed by 3 bases and 0 bases, with 9 bases remaining between them. CDR3 nucleotides: TGTGCCAGCAGTGATGAAGGTTACTCTGGGGCCAACGTCCTGACTTTC. Protein product: CASSDEGYSGANVLTF.

This clone turned up a few times. The V gene is TRBV7-9, the J gene TRBJ1-2; D is uncertain. V was clipped by 1 base and J by 6 bases, with 6 bases between them. The CDR3 is 12 amino acids. Germline V gene data show CDR1 as SEHNR and CDR2 as FQNEAQ (reference sequence). CDR3 bases: TGTGCCAGCAGCTTAGGGGGAGATGGCTACACCTTC. This encodes CASSLGGDGYTF.

CDR3 DNA: TGTGCCTGGAGAGGCATGTCCTCCGGGGCCAACGTCCTGACTTTC. Translated, it gives CAWRGMSSGANVLTF. The chain links TRBV30 to TRBJ2-6; D gene unclear. Trimming removed 3 bases at V and 4 bases at J, with 13 bases between. CDR1 and CDR2 (germline): GTSNPN, SVGIG (reference sequence). The CDR3 is made up of 15 amino acids.

The chain uses TRBV7-6 and TRBJ2-2, with TRBD2 identical over 7 bases. This CDR3 has 16 amino acids. Germline V CDR1 and CDR2: SGHVS, FNYEAQ. The V and J ends lost 3 bases and 3 bases, in that order; junction bases with no gene match: 7. The DNA of the CDR3 is TGTGCCAGCAGCTTGGCTCCGGGACTACACACCGGGGAGCTGTTTTTT. It is translated as CASSLAPGLHTGELFF.

This clone has only a few counts. Here the CDR3 DNA reads TGTGCCAGCATGCGACAGGGGGGCACTGAAGCTTTCTTT. Residues: CASMRQGGTEAFF. The chain employs TRBV6-1 and TRBJ1-1, with 9 positions matching TRBD1. Germline loops: CDR1 MNHNS, CDR2 SASEGT. Trimming cost V 7 bases and J 4 bases; bases outside gene matches: 4. The CDR3 runs to 13 residues.

In the case of this clone: Other DNA sequences in the same sample also yield this CDR3. CDR3 in amino acids: CASSLGGDQPQHF. CDR3 bases: TGTGCCAGCAGCTTGGGGGGGGACCAGCCCCAGCATTTT. This rearrangement joins TRBV5-4 to TRBJ1-5, with a possible D match to TRBD1 (5 bases). Germline CDR1 reads SGHNT; CDR2 reads YYREEE (reference sequence). The CDR3 is 13 residues long. V shed 0 bases and J shed 7 bases, with 8 bases lying between them. Using reference TRBV5-4 and TRBJ1-5 for the parts outside the CDR3, the full variable domain is ETGVTQSPTHLIKTRGQQVTLRCSSQSGHNTVSWYQQALGQGPQFIFQYYREEENGRGNFPPRFSGLQFPNYSSELNVNALELDDSALYLCASSLGGDQPQHFGDGTRLSIL.

This clone occurred many times. The sample holds other DNA sequences that translate to the same CDR3. The genes are TRBV7-9 and TRBJ1-6; 10 bases fit TRBD1. CDR1 and CDR2 (germline): SEHNR, FQNEAQ (reference sequence). Unmatched junction bases numbered 2, after V lost 3 bases and J lost 9 bases. This CDR3 comprises 14 residues. The DNA of the CDR3 is TGTGCCAGCAGCTTGGGACAGGGGAGTTCACCCCTCCACTTT. Its translation: CASSLGQGSSPLHF.

This chain connects TRBV28 to TRBJ2-7; 8 bases fit TRBD1. CDR3 size: 13 residues. The germline V gene has CDR1 MDHEN and CDR2 SYDVKM. The V segment lost 2 bases and the J segment 9 bases; nucleotides outside the gene matches: 6. As DNA, the CDR3 is TGTGCCAGCAGTTTACGACAGGGGATTCCGCAGTACTTC. Translating gives CASSLRQGIPQYF.

V gene TRBV5-6 combines with J gene TRBJ2-7; D call uncertain. Germline V CDR1 and CDR2: SGHDT, YYEEEE. The V gene lost 4 bases and the J gene lost 0 bases, with 11 bases spanning the gap. CDR3 length: 14 residues. In DNA, the CDR3 is TGTGCCAGCAGCCATAACACTATCTCCTACGAGCAGTACTTC. Translating it yields CASSHNTISYEQYF.

The chain uses TRBV28 and TRBJ2-7, with 9 bases lining up with TRBD2. Looked up from germline, CDR1 is MDHEN and CDR2 is SYDVKM. This CDR3 is 16 amino acids long. The V gene end was trimmed by 5 bases and the J gene end by 2 bases; junction bases not matched to a gene: 10. CDR3 sequence: CASSLQGVAGAYEQYF. The DNA for the CDR3 is TGTGCCAGCAGTCTCCAAGGGGTAGCGGGGGCCTACGAGCAGTACTTC.

The table lists this clone with a count of one. This rearrangement joins TRBV10-2 to TRBJ2-1; the D gene is possibly TRBD2 (5 bases). The CDR3 covers 14 residues. Trimming removed 8 bases from V and 0 bases from J, with 11 bases in between. Germline V CDR1 and CDR2: WSHSY, SAAADI. The CDR3 protein is CASQSGVSYNEQFF. The CDR3 DNA reads as TGCGCCAGCCAGAGCGGAGTCTCCTACAATGAGCAGTTCTTC.

The rearrangement links TRBV28 to TRBJ1-2, with D possibly being TRBD1 (5 bases). With 6 bases removed from V and 5 bases from J, the gap between germline ends came to 7 bases. Germline CDR1 reads MDHEN; CDR2 reads SYDVKM. This CDR3 is built from 11 residues. The CDR3 bases are TGTGCCAGCAGGGGGGGTTATGGCTACACCTTC. Protein: CASRGGYGYTF.

This chain joins TRBV30 and TRBJ1-1; D ambiguous. The length of the CDR3 is 14 residues. CDR1 and CDR2 (germline): GTSNPN, SVGIG (reference sequence). The ends were cut back, 4 bases at V and 5 bases at J, with 17 bases in the middle. The CDR3 region is CAWKGPGGSTEAFF. CDR3 in DNA: TGTGCCTGGAAAGGACCGGGAGGTTCGACTGAAGCTTTCTTT.

The chain links TRBV6-5 to TRBJ2-7, with 8 bases that match TRBD2. The CDR3 is 15 amino acids. Germline values: CDR1 MNHEY, CDR2 SVGAGI. After removal of 6 bases from V and 0 bases from J, the junction contained 7 bases not matched to a gene. The CDR3 is CASSRTSGRSYEQYF. DNA of the CDR3: TGTGCCAGCAGCCGAACTAGCGGTCGCTCCTACGAGCAGTACTTC.